These T cell receptor beta chains were read from a single sample in a study of blood T cell repertoires in COVID-19. The repertoire was sequenced with immunoSEQ multiplex PCR; TCRdb's copy has only in-frame clones and lacks some. The sample consists of approximately 38,000 clones, around 96% of them appearing once. What was sequenced was peripheral blood. These receptors were collected from a human donor with active COVID-19. The donor label of this sample is uncertain. Both conserved end residues are part of each CDR3. D genes are given only for firm matches. Some rows mark clone size as missing; the rest say once, few, many or name a class of expanded clone.

>NA|TRBJ2-3|TRBV6-1|NA
TGTGCCAGCAGTGAACTTAGAGGAGCGGATACGCAGTATTTT
CASSELRGADTQYF
>NA|TRBJ2-2|TRBV7-8|NA
TGTGCCAGCAGCTCCTACAGGGAGCAGGACACCGGGGAGCTGTTTTTT
CASSSYREQDTGELFF
>TRBD1|TRBJ2-2|TRBV10-3|NA
TGTGCCATCACCGAACCAAGGACAGGGAACACCGGGGAGCTGTTTTTT
CAITEPRTGNTGELFF
>TRBD2|TRBJ2-3|TRBV2|NA
TGTGCCAGCAGCCCCGCAGCGGGGGAGAGAGATACGCAGTATTTT
CASSPAAGERDTQYF
>NA|TRBJ1-4|TRBV5-6|NA
TGTGCCAGCAGCTTGGTAGGCCGGGACTGGCCTAATGAAAAACTGTTTTTT
CASSLVGRDWPNEKLFF
>NA|TRBJ1-3|TRBV28|NA
TGTGCCAGCAATGGGGGGGCCACTGGAAACACCATATATTTT
CASNGGATGNTIYF
>TRBD1|TRBJ1-2|TRBV7-9|once
TGTGCCAGCAGCTTAGGACAGGGGGCGGCTAACTATGGCTACACCTTC
CASSLGQGAANYGYTF
>TRBD1|TRBJ1-2|TRBV28|medium-sized
TGTGCCAGTATGTTCCGGGACAGGAACTATGGCTACACCTTC
CASMFRDRNYGYTF
>TRBD1|TRBJ2-2|TRBV5-1|once
TGCGCCAGCAGCGTTGGTGGGACAGGGGTCGGCGGGGAGCTGTTTTTT
CASSVGGTGVGGELFF
>TRBD2|TRBJ2-5|TRBV7-8|NA
TGTGCCCCCGGGAGGGAGACCCAGTACTTC
CAPGRETQYF